The 31 T cell receptor beta chains below were found in one sample sequenced in a study of monozygotic twins with inflammatory bowel disease. TCRdb re-analyzed the 5' RACE reads; it lists each CDR3 protein once, without DNA. The sample has 300,000 to 350,000 distinct CDR3 sequences. Sequencing used blood. These receptor sequences come from a human donor with ulcerative colitis or Crohn's disease, or a healthy co-twin of an affected twin (not recorded which).

The chain joins TRBV6-6 to TRBJ1-3; checking the TCRdb D call of TRBD1 is not possible without DNA. The CDR3 is made up of 12 amino acids. In germline, CDR1 is MNHNY, CDR2 SVGAGI (reference sequence). This CDR3 is CASSPGGNTIYF.

The rearrangement uses TRBV19 and TRBJ2-1; TCRdb gives TRBD2 as the D gene, but with no DNA this cannot be confirmed. The germline V gene has CDR1 LNHDA and CDR2 SQIVND (reference sequence). This CDR3 has 14 residues. CDR3 sequence reads: CASSIGGGLLRLVF.

The chain couples TRBV6-5 to TRBJ2-7. CDR1 and CDR2 (germline): MNHEY, SVGAGI. This CDR3 contains 17 residues. The CDR3 loop is CASSYSIRPRGSYEQYF.

The J gene is TRBJ2-6, the V gene TRBV5-1. The length of the CDR3 is 13 residues. Germline loops: CDR1 SGHRS, CDR2 YFSETQ. The chain's CDR3 is CASKGSGANVLTF.

V and J are TRBV28 and TRBJ2-1; TCRdb gives TRBD1 as the D gene, but with no DNA this cannot be confirmed. CDR3 size: 16 residues. Per germline, CDR1 MDHEN and CDR2 SYDVKM. The chain's CDR3 is CASSLRQGGTYNEQFF.

The V and J genes are TRBV24-1 and TRBJ2-2; TCRdb designates TRBD1, a call that cannot be tested without DNA. The CDR3 totals 15 residues. CDR1 is KGHDR and CDR2 is SFDVKD in the germline V gene. CDR3 residues: CAIGSGQVNTGELFF.

The V and J genes are TRBV6-5 and TRBJ2-1; TCRdb outputs TRBD2, but without DNA this stays unchecked. This CDR3 region has 17 residues. CDR1 and CDR2 from the germline V gene are MNHEY and SVGAGI. The CDR3: CASSYPGTSGGNNEQFF.

The chain links TRBV11-2 to TRBJ2-5; there is no DNA to check the TCRdb D call of TRBD1. The CDR3 extends over 18 amino acids. In germline, CDR1 is SGHAT, CDR2 FQNNGV. The CDR3 sequence: CASSQRVAGAKAQETQYF.

J is TRBJ2-3 and V is TRBV11-3; the TCRdb D gene call, TRBD2, has no DNA to confirm it. The CDR3 has 15 amino acids. Germline CDR1 SGHNT, CDR2 YENEEA. The CDR3 protein is CASSSGTAGTRAQYF.

This sequence joins TRBV12-3 or TRBV12-4 and TRBJ1-5. CDR3 length equals 16 residues. The CDR3 here is CASSLTRESSNQPQHF.

This chain uses TRBV14 with TRBJ2-7; the TCRdb D gene call, TRBD1, has no DNA to confirm it. Germline V lookup: CDR1 SGHDN, CDR2 FVKESK. The CDR3 length is 15 residues. This chain's CDR3 is CASSHGMDWDYEQYF.

The CDR3 reads CASKPAGTKNSPLHF. The chain combines TRBV5-1 with TRBJ1-6; lacking DNA, the TRBD1 call made by TCRdb goes unchecked. The length of the CDR3 is 15 residues. Germline CDR1 SGHRS, CDR2 YFSETQ.

The rearrangement joins TRBV5-1 to TRBJ2-2. Germline CDR1 is SGHRS and CDR2 is YFSETQ. The CDR3 covers 14 residues. The CDR3 region is CASSLAQNTGELFF.

The V and J genes are TRBV6-1 and TRBJ2-2; TCRdb's D call, TRBD2, is unchecked because there is no DNA. CDR1 is MNHNS, CDR2 SASEGT, per germline. The CDR3 totals 17 residues. This chain's CDR3 is CASSPRGGTSGTRELFF.

This sequence joins TRBV20-1 and TRBJ2-7. Germline lookup yields CDR1 DFQATT and CDR2 SNEGSKA (reference sequence). This CDR3 comprises 15 residues. CDR3 region: CSARDGVRDNYEQYF.

This chain's CDR3 is CASRSFRTGELFF. This chain uses TRBV19 with TRBJ2-2. Germline CDR1 LNHDA, CDR2 SQIVND (reference sequence). The CDR3 consists of 13 residues.

V gene TRBV28 combines with J gene TRBJ2-3; the D gene TCRdb calls, TRBD1, cannot be checked with no DNA. Germline assignment: CDR1 MDHEN and CDR2 SYDVKM. The CDR3 covers 11 residues. The CDR3 here is CASTGWDTQYF.

The V and J genes are TRBV7-6 and TRBJ1-2; TCRdb calls TRBD1, which cannot be checked without DNA. Per germline, CDR1 SGHVS and CDR2 FNYEAQ. The CDR3 extends over 15 amino acids. This CDR3 reads CASSRSDGALTGYTF.

The chain combines TRBV10-3 with TRBJ2-1; without DNA, the TCRdb call of TRBD2 cannot be checked. Germline V gene sequence: CDR1 ENHRY, CDR2 SYGVKD. This CDR3 is built from 14 residues. This CDR3 is CAIRTSGGAGEQFF.

The rearrangement links TRBV18 to TRBJ2-1; the D gene TCRdb calls, TRBD1, cannot be checked with no DNA. The CDR3 length is 15 residues. The germline gives CDR1 KGHSH, CDR2 LQKENI. The CDR3: CASSPPQQGWNEQFF. Together with reference TRBV18 and TRBJ2-1, the CDR3 gives the full variable domain: NAGVMQNPRHLVRRRGQEARLRCSPMKGHSHVYWYRQLPEEGLKFMVYLQKENIIDESGMPKERFSAEFPKEGPSILRIQQVVRGDSAAYFCASSPPQQGWNEQFFGPGTRLTVL.

The chain is built from TRBV28 and TRBJ2-1; TCRdb's D call, TRBD1, is unchecked because there is no DNA. CDR1 and CDR2 from the germline V gene are MDHEN and SYDVKM. The CDR3 spans 16 residues. This CDR3 is CASSLLGSLIGGEQFF.

The V gene is TRBV12-3 or TRBV12-4, the J gene TRBJ2-4. The CDR3 covers 11 residues. The CDR3 here is CASSFMNMQYF.

This chain joins TRBV28 and TRBJ1-1; the TCRdb D gene call, TRBD1, has no DNA to confirm it. Germline CDR1 reads MDHEN; CDR2 reads SYDVKM. The CDR3 has 16 amino acids. The CDR3 is CASRTGFRISNTEAFF.

The V gene is TRBV20-1, the J gene TRBJ2-3; the TCRdb call, TRBD2, lacks DNA for checking. The CDR3 is 19 residues long. The germline V gene has CDR1 DFQATT and CDR2 SNEGSKA (reference sequence). The CDR3 region is CSARPGTSGRASSTDTQYF.

J is TRBJ2-5 and V is TRBV13; TCRdb returns TRBD1, unconfirmable since there is no DNA. CDR1 PRHDT and CDR2 FYEKMQ come from the germline V gene (reference sequence). The CDR3 has 16 residues. CDR3 residues: CASSLVGPTGHETQYF.

This chain joins TRBV6-1 and TRBJ1-2; absent DNA, TCRdb's TRBD1 call cannot be checked. The CDR3 length is 17 residues. In germline, CDR1 is MNHNS, CDR2 SASEGT. The CDR3 spells CASSPHRGGDLVHGYTF.

This chain connects TRBV7-3 to TRBJ2-5; TCRdb picks TRBD1, but there is no DNA to check that call. Germline V gene sequence: CDR1 SGHTA, CDR2 FQGTGA. CDR3 length equals 14 residues. This CDR3 is CASSSPDRGETQYF.

The rearrangement joins TRBV7-9 to TRBJ1-2; TCRdb returns TRBD1, unconfirmable since there is no DNA. CDR3 length: 15 amino acids. Germline loops: CDR1 SEHNR, CDR2 FQNEAQ (reference sequence). CDR3 loop: CASSFGSRDQDGYTF.

The genes are TRBV4-2 and TRBJ2-1; the TCRdb D gene call, TRBD1, has no DNA to confirm it. This CDR3 contains 17 residues. Germline CDR1 LGHNA, CDR2 YNFKEQ. The CDR3 protein is CASSQDQWGTAYNEQFF.

V is TRBV19 and J is TRBJ2-7; no DNA is available, so the TRBD2 call from TCRdb remains unchecked. The CDR3 length is 16 residues. Per germline, CDR1 LNHDA and CDR2 SQIVND (reference sequence). CDR3: CASSPRGSSGAYEQYF.

This chain connects TRBV3-1 to TRBJ2-6; TCRdb's assignment of TRBD1 cannot be checked, as there is no DNA. Germline V gene data show CDR1 as LGHDT and CDR2 as YNNKEL (reference sequence). The CDR3 totals 16 residues. The CDR3 sequence is CASSPAGATGANVLTF.